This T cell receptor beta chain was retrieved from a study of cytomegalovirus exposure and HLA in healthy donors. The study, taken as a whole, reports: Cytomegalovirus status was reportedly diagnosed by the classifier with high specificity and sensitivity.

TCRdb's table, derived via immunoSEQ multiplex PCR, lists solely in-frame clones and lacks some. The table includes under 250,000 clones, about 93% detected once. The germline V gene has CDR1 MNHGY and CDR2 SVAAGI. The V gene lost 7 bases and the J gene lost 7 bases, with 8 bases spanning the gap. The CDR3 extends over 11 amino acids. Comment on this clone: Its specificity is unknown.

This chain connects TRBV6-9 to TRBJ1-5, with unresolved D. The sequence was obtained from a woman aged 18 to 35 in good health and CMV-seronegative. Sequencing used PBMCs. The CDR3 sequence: CASNSGQPQHF. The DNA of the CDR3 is TGTGCCAGCAATTCCGGGCAGCCCCAGCATTTT.